The clone carrying this TCR beta chain was counted once. Its antigen is not identified. These data are taken from a study of T cell responses to AZD1222 COVID-19 vaccine. Findings and limits, study-wide: Clonal diversity may have been underestimated in mostly white British donors.

The repertoire was sequenced with immunoSEQ multiplex PCR; TCRdb's copy has only in-frame clones and lacks some. The sample yields some 120,000 clones, about 89% seen once. Trimming shortened V by 5 bases and J by 1 base, and 8 bases separated the two germline ends. The CDR3 length is 13 residues. The sequence came from an adult in good health. The sample consisted of peripheral blood, taken on day 0 of AZD1222 vaccination. This rearrangement joins TRBV12-3 or TRBV12-4 to TRBJ1-1; unclear D gene. The CDR3 DNA follows: TGTGCCAGCAGTCGAAATCGGAACACTGAAGCTTTCTTT. It encodes CASSRNRNTEAFF.